These 27 T cell receptor beta chains came from one sample sequenced in a study of T cell repertoires in cytomegalovirus infection. A single record per CDR3 protein comes from TCRdb applying MiXCR to the reads. Among about 300,000 distinct CDR3 sequences, about 9.2% were seen once, and the ten largest hold approximately 2.4%. Sample: PBMCs. These TCRs come from a human donor in good health (CMV status not recorded). Some clones in this sample may be carry-over from other donors' samples.

This clonotype has ten or more counts. This rearrangement joins TRBV6-2 or TRBV6-3 to TRBJ2-3; TRBD1 agrees at 9 bases. Germline lookup yields CDR1 MNHEY and CDR2 SVGEGT. Trimming cost V 5 bases and J 2 bases; bases outside gene matches: 5. The CDR3 totals 15 residues. The CDR3 region has the DNA TGTGCCAGCAGTAATCGGGACAGGGTCACAGATACGCAGTATTTT. This translates into CASSNRDRVTDTQYF.

This clonotype was observed a handful of times. The chain is built from TRBV20-1 and TRBJ1-5; possible D gene TRBD1, 5 bases. The germline V gene has CDR1 DFQATT and CDR2 SNEGSKA (reference sequence). The CDR3 runs 14 residues. The ends were cut back, 3 bases at V and 6 bases at J, with 15 bases in the middle. CDR3 DNA sequence: TGCAGTGCTAGTTGGGGCAAAACGGGTCAGCCCCAGCATTTT. As protein: CSASWGKTGQPQHF.

This clonotype was seen ten or more times. This chain joins TRBV4-1 and TRBJ2-7, with D unclear. Germline assignment: CDR1 MGHRA and CDR2 YSYEKL. V was shortened by 0 bases and J by 3 bases, with 12 bases between the two germline ends. The CDR3 length is 15 residues. The CDR3 loop is CASSQEFRYLYEQYF. In nucleotides, the CDR3 is TGCGCCAGCAGCCAAGAATTTCGGTATCTCTACGAGCAGTACTTC.

The sample holds many counts of this clonotype. In DNA, the CDR3 is TGTGCCAGCAGCCAAACCCGAGGGGCCCAGTACTTC. Translating it yields CASSQTRGAQYF. The chain couples TRBV7-2 to TRBJ2-5, with D possibly being TRBD1 or TRBD2 (5 bases each). Germline values: CDR1 SGHTA, CDR2 FQGNSA. V lost 5 bases and J lost 9, with 13 bases in between. The CDR3 totals 12 residues.

This clonotype has at least ten counts. The chain joins TRBV2 to TRBJ1-1; D unclear. Trimming cost V 0 bases and J 6 bases, with 17 bases left between them. Germline V gene data show CDR1 as SNHLY and CDR2 as FYNNEI. This CDR3 is built from 16 residues. As DNA, the CDR3 is TGTGCCAGCAGTGAAGCGGAAGGTGGGGTAGCCCCTGAAGCTTTCTTT. Its translation: CASSEAEGGVAPEAFF.

This clonotype was counted ten times or more. The chain links TRBV7-2 to TRBJ1-1, with D possibly matching TRBD1 (5 bases). Germline V CDR1 and CDR2: SGHTA, FQGNSA. V was pared by 1 base and J by 3 bases, with 12 bases between. The length of the CDR3 is 15 residues. CDR3 DNA: TGTGCCAGCAGCTTAGTCCTTGGGGGGTACACTGAAGCTTTCTTT. This gives the protein CASSLVLGGYTEAFF.

This clonotype was seen ten or more times. The chain carries TRBV5-4 and TRBJ2-2; D might be TRBD1 (6 bases). V shed 0 bases and J shed 8 bases, with 17 bases lying between them. The CDR3 length is 16 residues. Germline CDR1 and CDR2: SGHNT and YYREEE (reference sequence). This CDR3 is CASSLGQGLLGGELFF. CDR3 sequence (DNA): TGTGCCAGCAGCTTGGGGCAGGGGCTCCTCGGTGGGGAGCTGTTTTTT.

As concerns this clonotype: Possible read error: a much larger clone is one base away. The genes are TRBV7-3 and TRBJ2-4; TRBD2 agrees at 7 bases. The DNA end lines up better with TRBJ2-1; the J call may be wrong. The CDR3 loop spans 17 amino acids. Germline CDR1 is SGHTA and CDR2 is FQGTGA. CDR3 DNA: TGTGCCAGCAGCCCACCCCTAGCGGAAGTGCCAAGAAACATTCAGTTCTTC. This gives the protein CASSPPLAEVPRNIQFF.

The sample holds many counts of this clonotype. The chain recombines TRBV6-5 with TRBJ2-5; 8 bases line up with TRBD1. Germline CDR1 MNHEY, CDR2 SVGAGI. The CDR3 sequence is 15 residues long. The J segment lost 5 bases and the V segment lost 0 bases, leaving 5 bases of the junction unmatched. The CDR3 DNA reads TGTGCCAGCAGTTACTCTGGGACAGGAGGGGAGACCCAGTACTTC. This sequence encodes CASSYSGTGGETQYF.

This clonotype turned up a few times. The CDR3 bases are TGCAGCGGAGGGTCGCGCAGGGAGACCCAGTACTTC. Its translation is CSGGSRRETQYF. The V gene is TRBV29-1, the J gene TRBJ2-5; D possibly corresponds to TRBD2 (5 bases). Germline V gene lookup returns CDR1 SQVTM and CDR2 ANQGSEA. Trimming shortened V by 7 bases and J by 5 bases, and 14 bases separated the two germline ends. CDR3 size: 12 residues. The complete variable domain, with remaining parts taken from reference TRBV29-1 and TRBJ2-5, reads SAVISQKPSRDICQRGTSLTIQCQVDSQVTMMFWYRQQPGQSLTLIATANQGSEATYESGFVIDKFPISRPNLTFSTLTVSNMSPEDSSIYLCSGGSRRETQYFGPGTRLLVL.

This chain links TRBV24-1 with TRBJ2-5; D is possibly TRBD2 (5 bases). Germline CDR1 KGHDR, CDR2 SFDVKD. Trimming cost V 3 bases and J 8 bases, with 15 bases left between them. The CDR3 consists of 14 residues. The CDR3 DNA is TGTGCCACCAGTGATCCGCGGGCGGAGTCAACCCAGTACTTC. It yields the protein CATSDPRAESTQYF.

This clonotype has more than one count but fewer than ten. The chain carries TRBV20-1 and TRBJ1-6; 7 bases fit TRBD1. Germline values: CDR1 DFQATT, CDR2 SNEGSKA (reference sequence). J gave up 1 base and V 5 bases, and 2 bases lay outside the gene matches. This CDR3 has 14 amino acids. CDR3 region: CSAPGQSYNSPLHF. DNA of the CDR3: TGCAGTGCTCCGGGACAGTCCTATAATTCACCCCTCCACTTT.

This clonotype has a handful of counts. The rearrangement uses TRBV12-3 or TRBV12-4 and TRBJ2-6, with D possibly being TRBD1 (5 bases). The CDR3 runs 17 residues. Trimming removed 2 bases from V and 0 bases from J, with 11 bases in between. This CDR3 is CASSLWGPYSGANVLTF. For the CDR3, the DNA is TGTGCCAGCAGTTTATGGGGCCCTTACTCTGGGGCCAACGTCCTGACTTTC.

This clonotype was detected only a few times. A much larger clonotype is one base distant, so this may be a read error. CDR3 nucleotide sequence: TGTGCCAGCAGTAGGGGACAGGGGGGCAATCAGCCCCAGCATTTT. It is translated as CASSRGQGGNQPQHF. The rearrangement joins TRBV6-2 or TRBV6-3 to TRBJ1-5; 11 positions match TRBD1. The CDR3 covers 15 residues. Germline lookup yields CDR1 MNHEY and CDR2 SVGEGT. J lost 2 bases, V lost 5 bases, and 2 bases had no gene match.

In this sample, this clonotype turned up many times. The CDR3 sequence is CASARALNTEAFF. CDR3 in DNA: TGTGCCAGCGCCAGGGCCTTGAACACTGAAGCTTTCTTT. The chain couples TRBV28 to TRBJ1-1, with D maybe TRBD1 (5 bases). This CDR3 spans 13 amino acids. Trimming took 8 bases from V and 0 from J, leaving 10 bases between them. The germline V gene has CDR1 MDHEN and CDR2 SYDVKM.

This clonotype came up a few times. The genes are TRBV20-1 and TRBJ2-3; TRBD1 aligns across 8 bases. The CDR3 has 13 residues. The J segment lost 2 bases and the V segment lost 8 bases, leaving 6 bases of the junction unmatched. Germline-derived CDR1 and CDR2 are DFQATT and SNEGSKA (reference sequence). CDR3 loop: CSYEQGVTDTQYF. CDR3 nucleotide sequence: TGCAGTTATGAACAGGGGGTCACAGATACGCAGTATTTT.

This clonotype was seen more than once but under ten times. The chain recombines TRBV5-6 with TRBJ1-1, with D perhaps TRBD1 (5 bases). CDR1 is SGHDT, CDR2 YYEEEE, per germline. Trimming removed 2 bases from V and 1 base from J, with 9 bases in between. This CDR3 region has 14 residues. CDR3 sequence: CASSFWTPNTEAFF. CDR3 coding DNA: TGTGCCAGCAGCTTTTGGACACCGAACACTGAAGCTTTCTTT.

The chain uses TRBV7-9 and TRBJ2-7; unclear D gene. This CDR3 has 12 residues. V shed 1 base and J shed 6 bases, with 7 bases lying between them. Germline V lookup: CDR1 SEHNR, CDR2 FQNEAQ (reference sequence). CDR3: CASSLGSLEQYV. DNA of the CDR3: TGTGCCAGCAGCTTAGGTTCCCTCGAGCAGTACGTC.

There are a few counts of this clonotype. This chain joins TRBV20-1 and TRBJ1-4; 7 bases fit TRBD1. The CDR3 runs to 16 residues. V trimming: 1 base; J trimming: 3 bases; junction bases outside the gene matches: 8. Germline assignment: CDR1 DFQATT and CDR2 SNEGSKA (reference sequence). CDR3 sequence reads: CSARVPLGTANEKLFF. CDR3 sequence (DNA): TGCAGTGCTAGAGTGCCTCTTGGGACAGCTAATGAAAAACTGTTTTTT.

This clonotype occurred a few times. The V gene is TRBV14, the J gene TRBJ2-5, with D unresolved. The CDR3 is 13 amino acids. V was trimmed by 1 base and J by 4 bases, leaving 7 bases between them. Germline V gene data show CDR1 as SGHDN and CDR2 as FVKESK. As DNA, the CDR3 is TGTGCCAGCAGCCAAGCGAGTTCAGAGACCCAGTACTTC. It translates to CASSQASSETQYF.

This clonotype was observed at least ten times. The chain carries TRBV4-3 and TRBJ2-7; 7 bases fit TRBD2. The CDR3 extends over 15 amino acids. Germline CDR1 and CDR2: LGHNA and YSLEER. J was trimmed by 4 bases and V by 0 bases; bases with no gene match: 6. CDR3 region: CASSQDTSGAYEQYV. CDR3 in DNA: TGCGCCAGCAGCCAAGATACGAGCGGGGCTTACGAGCAGTACGTC.

This clonotype showed up many times. The chain couples TRBV28 to TRBJ2-2; the D is unclear. Germline V gene sequence: CDR1 MDHEN, CDR2 SYDVKM. V dropped 4 bases and J dropped 4 bases, with 10 bases sitting between them. The CDR3 totals 14 residues. The CDR3 DNA sequence: TGTGCCAGCAGTTCAAACCCAGGCACCGGGGAGCTGTTTTTT. Translating it yields CASSSNPGTGELFF.

This clonotype was counted many times. The rearrangement joins TRBV7-2 to TRBJ2-5; 10 bases match TRBD2. V lost 4 bases to trimming and J lost 3 bases; unmatched junction nucleotides: 5. This CDR3 is 15 amino acids long. CDR1 is SGHTA and CDR2 is FQGNSA in the germline V gene. The CDR3 loop reads CASSSTLAGEETQYF. DNA for the CDR3: TGTGCCAGCAGCTCGACTCTAGCGGGGGAAGAGACCCAGTACTTC. Full variable domain (outside the CDR3, taken from reference TRBV7-2 and TRBJ2-5): GAGVSQSPSNKVTEKGKDVELRCDPISGHTALYWYRQSLGQGLEFLIYFQGNSAPDKSGLPSDRFSAERTGGSVSTLTIQRTQQEDSAVYLCASSSTLAGEETQYFGPGTRLLVL.

This chain connects TRBV10-3 to TRBJ2-2; D is ambiguous. The CDR3 contains 12 residues. The germline CDR1 and CDR2 sequences are ENHRY and SYGVKD. Trimming took 5 bases from V and 4 from J, leaving 5 bases between them. CDR3 residues: CAISPVTGELFF. The DNA for the CDR3 is TGTGCCATCAGTCCAGTCACCGGGGAGCTGTTTTTT.

The chain has TRBV24-1 and TRBJ1-5, with D unclear. This CDR3 is built from 14 residues. Per germline, CDR1 KGHDR and CDR2 SFDVKD. The V and J ends lost 4 bases and 6 bases respectively, with 12 bases between them. CDR3 coding DNA: TGTGCCACCAGTGACCCAGGCGGAAGTCAGCCCCAGCATTTT. This encodes CATSDPGGSQPQHF.

This chain joins TRBV6-1 and TRBJ2-3; D is unresolved. CDR3 length: 12 amino acids. Germline V lookup: CDR1 MNHNS, CDR2 SASEGT. Trimming took 6 bases from V and 7 from J, leaving 11 bases between them. This CDR3 reads CASRKDTYTQYF. The CDR3 DNA sequence: TGTGCCAGCAGAAAAGACACCTATACGCAGTATTTT.

This clonotype was counted many times. The genes are TRBV6-1 and TRBJ1-5, with 9 bases lining up with TRBD1. The trim removed 6 bases at V and 0 bases at J, leaving 3 bases unmatched. Germline assignment: CDR1 MNHNS and CDR2 SASEGT. The CDR3 loop spans 15 amino acids. In DNA, the CDR3 is TGTGCCAGCAGGAGGACAGGGGATAGCAATCAGCCCCAGCATTTT. Translation gives CASRRTGDSNQPQHF.